Each of the 15 T cell receptor beta chains below was sequenced from the same sample in a study of T cells in Graves' hyperthyroidism and ophthalmopathy. RNA transcripts were the template for amplifying TCR beta CDR3 regions. A first-round RT-PCR of the TCR CDR3 used the HTBI primer set. TCRdb re-derived calls from the multiplex PCR reads in MiXCR, one entry per CDR3 protein. The table lists about 350,000 distinct CDR3 sequences, 11% to 15% of them singletons. Source material: blood. The receptors come from a woman aged 25 to 45 with Graves' hyperthyroidism.

Many counts were recorded for this clonotype. The chain couples TRBV28 to TRBJ2-3, with D unresolved. CDR3 length: 13 amino acids. CDR1 is MDHEN, CDR2 SYDVKM, per germline. Deletions cut 4 bases from V and 0 bases from J, with 5 bases between. The CDR3 sequence is CASSSPSTDTQYF. CDR3 coding DNA: TGTGCCAGCAGTTCACCTAGCACAGATACGCAGTATTTT. Combining the CDR3 with reference TRBV28 and TRBJ2-3 gives the whole variable domain DVKVTQSSRYLVKRTGEKVFLECVQDMDHENMFWYRQDPGLGLRLIYFSYDVKMKEKGDIPEGYSVSREKKERFSLILESASTNQTSMYLCASSSPSTDTQYFGPGTRLTVL.

The sample holds many counts of this clonotype. This chain uses TRBV7-9 with TRBJ2-1; D might be TRBD2 (6 bases). The CDR3 has 19 residues. The germline gives CDR1 SEHNR, CDR2 FQNEAQ (reference sequence). Trimming removed 0 bases at V and 6 bases at J, with 24 bases between. CDR3 sequence: CASSLAVGAFLAGSNEQFF. Here the CDR3 DNA reads TGTGCCAGCAGCTTAGCCGTGGGCGCCTTCCTCGCGGGGAGCAATGAGCAGTTCTTC.

V usage is TRBV9 and J usage is TRBJ2-1; 7 nucleotides agree with TRBD1. Per the germline V gene, CDR1 is SGDLS and CDR2 is YYNGEE. This CDR3 is built from 14 residues. The junction had 7 bases not matched to a gene; V was cut back by 4 bases and J by 6 bases. The CDR3 protein is CASSPRTGPNEQFF. CDR3 nucleotides: TGTGCCAGCAGCCCTCGGACAGGCCCCAATGAGCAGTTCTTC.

This clonotype was found many times. V gene TRBV29-1 combines with J gene TRBJ1-2; D unclear. V lost 2 bases and J lost 6, with 13 bases in between. The CDR3 consists of 13 residues. Germline values: CDR1 SQVTM, CDR2 ANQGSEA. The CDR3 nucleotides read TGCAGCGTTGAACTGGGAGGGATCAATGGCTACACCTTC. This sequence encodes CSVELGGINGYTF.

This clonotype has at least ten counts. The chain recombines TRBV11-2 with TRBJ2-1; TRBD2 matches 11 bases. Germline trimming cut 2 bases from V and 7 bases from J; bases unmatched to any gene: 7. This CDR3 comprises 16 residues. Per germline, CDR1 SGHAT and CDR2 FQNNGV. CDR3 nucleotide sequence: TGTGCCAGCAGCTTATCGGTAGGACTAGCGGGTAATGAGCAGTTCTTC. It specifies CASSLSVGLAGNEQFF.

This clonotype was recorded many times. J is TRBJ1-1 and V is TRBV6-6; D gene unclear. V was pared by 2 bases and J by 4 bases, with 14 bases between. Germline V gene data show CDR1 as MNHNY and CDR2 as SVGAGI (reference sequence). The CDR3 runs to 15 residues. The CDR3 reads CASSYGANMGTEAFF. The CDR3, as DNA: TGTGCCAGCAGTTACGGTGCGAACATGGGCACTGAAGCTTTCTTT.

This clonotype was counted ten times or more. The V and J genes are TRBV20-1 and TRBJ2-1; no reliable D call. Germline values: CDR1 DFQATT, CDR2 SNEGSKA (reference sequence). V lost 5 bases and J 8 bases, leaving 19 bases between the germline ends. The CDR3 is made up of 14 amino acids. The CDR3 bases are TGCAGTGCTGAGTCCGGGTCCCAAACGGATGAGCAGTTCTTC. It yields the protein CSAESGSQTDEQFF.

This clonotype was detected ten times or more. The chain couples TRBV28 to TRBJ2-7; 7 bases are a match to TRBD1. In germline, CDR1 is MDHEN, CDR2 SYDVKM. The CDR3 extends over 14 amino acids. V trimming: 6 bases; J trimming: 7 bases; junction bases outside the gene matches: 12. The CDR3 protein is CASSRRQGTREQYF. The CDR3 DNA reads TGTGCCAGCAGCCGCCGACAGGGTACGAGAGAGCAGTACTTC.

This clonotype was detected ten times or more. The chain recombines TRBV12-3 or TRBV12-4 with TRBJ1-5; D unclear. Trimming removed 2 bases from V and 0 bases from J, with 17 bases in between. The CDR3 contains 18 residues. The CDR3 sequence: CASSLLGSDTLSNQPQHF. In DNA, the CDR3 is TGTGCCAGCAGTTTACTCGGTTCTGACACCCTTAGCAATCAGCCCCAGCATTTT.

There are a few counts of this clonotype. The V gene is TRBV19, the J gene TRBJ2-3, with D perhaps being TRBD1 or TRBD2 (5 bases each). The germline gives CDR1 LNHDA, CDR2 SQIVND (reference sequence). This CDR3 region has 19 residues. The germline V and J ends were trimmed by 8 bases and 6 bases, with 33 bases remaining between them. CDR3 residues: CASGPGTERALYSPDTQYF. As DNA, the CDR3 is TGTGCCAGTGGACCCGGGACCGAAAGGGCCCTCTACTCCCCGGATACGCAGTATTTT.

The V gene is TRBV5-4, the J gene TRBJ2-5, with 14 bases identical to TRBD2. The CDR3 consists of 16 residues. V gave up 4 bases and J gave up 6 bases; unmatched junction bases: 8. In germline, CDR1 is SGHNT, CDR2 YYREEE (reference sequence). CDR3 amino acids: CASSPVGLAGVQTQYF. CDR3 DNA: TGTGCCAGCAGCCCGGTGGGACTAGCGGGAGTGCAGACCCAGTACTTC.

This clonotype was detected many times. This chain connects TRBV7-2 to TRBJ2-3; possible D gene TRBD2, 6 bases. The V gene's germline CDR1 is SGHTA and CDR2 FQGNSA. Trimming pared 5 bases from V and 3 bases from J, leaving 12 bases between. This CDR3 region has 14 residues. The CDR3 loop is CASSLRAGTDTQYF. In DNA form, the CDR3 reads TGTGCCAGCAGCCTTAGGGCGGGGACAGATACGCAGTATTTT. Full variable domain (rest looked up from reference TRBV7-2 and TRBJ2-3): GAGVSQSPSNKVTEKGKDVELRCDPISGHTALYWYRQSLGQGLEFLIYFQGNSAPDKSGLPSDRFSAERTGGSVSTLTIQRTQQEDSAVYLCASSLRAGTDTQYFGPGTRLTVL.

This clonotype was counted ten times or more. V usage is TRBV2 and J usage is TRBJ1-5; D is possibly TRBD1 (5 bases). The ends were cut back, 8 bases at V and 11 bases at J, with 19 bases in the middle. The length of the CDR3 is 13 residues. From germline, CDR1 is SNHLY and CDR2 FYNNEI. The CDR3 spells CASGGGPRRAQHF. CDR3 DNA sequence: TGTGCCAGCGGGGGGGGACCGAGGAGGGCCCAGCATTTT.

The sample holds many counts of this clonotype. V is TRBV2 and J is TRBJ2-1, with D maybe TRBD2 (5 bases). The CDR3 sequence is 14 residues long. Trimming took off 8 bases at V and 5 bases at J, with 16 bases between the two ends. Germline V gene lookup returns CDR1 SNHLY and CDR2 FYNNEI. The CDR3 protein is CASHPSPGNNEQFF. Here the CDR3 DNA reads TGTGCCAGCCACCCATCCCCCGGGAACAATGAGCAGTTCTTC.

The rearrangement links TRBV29-1 to TRBJ2-1; 9 bases are a match to TRBD2. The CDR3 is 14 residues long. The germline V gene has CDR1 SQVTM and CDR2 ANQGSEA. Trimming took 6 bases from V and 4 from J; bases not matched to a gene: 7. CDR3 region: CSVGGTSRYNEQFF. In nucleotides, the CDR3 is TGCAGCGTCGGTGGGACTAGCAGGTACAATGAGCAGTTCTTC.